One sample yielded the 24 T cell receptor beta chains listed below, sequenced in a study of early T cells in non-severe SARS-CoV-2 infection. TCRdb processed the 5' RACE reads anew with MiXCR; each CDR3 protein has one entry. The sample yields about 59,000 distinct CDR3 sequences, about 13% seen once. The material was whole blood, obtained at baseline. These receptor sequences come from an adult who was a healthcare worker with PCR-confirmed SARS-CoV-2 infection or an uninfected control (not recorded which).

This clonotype has a count of ten or more. This sequence joins TRBV20-1 and TRBJ2-2; 8 nucleotides line up with TRBD2. Germline V gene data show CDR1 as DFQATT and CDR2 as SNEGSKA (reference sequence). The CDR3 totals 14 residues. Trimming at V came to 4 bases and at J to 0 bases, leaving 1 base not matched to a gene. DNA of the CDR3: TGCAGTGCTACGGGACTAGCGAACACCGGGGAGCTGTTTTTT. Translation: CSATGLANTGELFF.

The chain carries TRBV7-2 and TRBJ2-3, with D perhaps given as TRBD1 or TRBD2 (5 bases each). Germline CDR1 is SGHTA and CDR2 is FQGNSA. CDR3 length: 11 amino acids. The ends were cut back, 4 bases at V and 10 bases at J, with 9 bases in the middle. CDR3 bases: TGTGCCAGCAGCTCGACAGCGGCGCAGTATTTT. This codes for CASSSTAAQYF.

The V and J genes are TRBV20-1 and TRBJ2-2, with TRBD2 matching over 12 bases. The CDR3 runs to 15 residues. Germline V gives CDR1 DFQATT, CDR2 SNEGSKA (reference sequence). V lost 6 bases to trimming and J lost 4 bases; unmatched junction nucleotides: 6. CDR3 coding DNA: TGCAGTGCCCCTCCTAGCGGGAGGGCCACCGGGGAGCTGTTTTTT. It codes for CSAPPSGRATGELFF.

The CDR3 sequence: CASSPTIDSFEKLFF. The CDR3 bases are TGTGCCAGCTCACCTACTATTGACAGTTTTGAAAAACTGTTTTTT. This sequence joins TRBV18 and TRBJ1-4; TRBD1 is a possible D gene (5 bases). The CDR3 sequence is 15 residues long. Between the trimmed V and J ends, which lost 3 bases and 7 bases, there was a span of 15 bases. Germline loops: CDR1 KGHSH, CDR2 LQKENI.

The V call is TRBV28, the J call TRBJ2-7; no definite D call. CDR3 size: 14 residues. V was shortened by 1 base and J by 4 bases, with 11 bases between the two germline ends. Germline CDR1 reads MDHEN; CDR2 reads SYDVKM. For the CDR3, the DNA is TGTGCCAGCAGTTTATTTGGGCGGTTTTACGAGCAGTACTTC. It codes for CASSLFGRFYEQYF.

The chain has TRBV28 and TRBJ1-3; D possibly corresponds to TRBD1 (5 bases). CDR3 length: 16 residues. Per the germline V gene, CDR1 is MDHEN and CDR2 is SYDVKM. Trimming left V 6 bases short and J 4 bases short, with 19 bases between. CDR3 amino acids: CASRTDKILSGNTIYF. The CDR3 nucleotides are TGTGCCAGCAGGACGGACAAAATCTTATCCGGAAACACCATATATTTT.

The chain is built from TRBV28 and TRBJ2-7, with no clear D. The germline V gene encodes CDR1 MDHEN and CDR2 SYDVKM. The V and J ends lost 2 bases and 5 bases respectively, with 1 base between them. The CDR3 runs to 10 residues. CDR3 sequence: CASSLHEQYF. The CDR3 coding sequence is TGTGCCAGCAGTTTACACGAGCAGTACTTC. Variable domain in full (rest from reference TRBV28 and TRBJ2-7): DVKVTQSSRYLVKRTGEKVFLECVQDMDHENMFWYRQDPGLGLRLIYFSYDVKMKEKGDIPEGYSVSREKKERFSLILESASTNQTSMYLCASSLHEQYFGPGTRLTVT.

The chain combines TRBV20-1 with TRBJ2-3, with D possibly being TRBD1 (5 bases). Germline loops: CDR1 DFQATT, CDR2 SNEGSKA (reference sequence). The CDR3 runs to 15 residues. V was clipped by 0 bases and J by 0 bases, with 10 bases between them. The CDR3 DNA is TGCAGTGCTAGAGATCCAGGGTTTAGCACAGATACGCAGTATTTT. This gives the protein CSARDPGFSTDTQYF.

This clonotype appeared a few times. The rearrangement uses TRBV7-2 and TRBJ2-3; 10 positions match TRBD2. V dropped 5 bases and J dropped 6; count of bases not matched to a gene: 11. Germline values: CDR1 SGHTA, CDR2 FQGNSA. This CDR3 has 16 amino acids. The CDR3 DNA reads as TGTGCCAGCAGCCTAACCGGGACTAGCGTCTTTGATACGCAGTATTTT. This sequence encodes CASSLTGTSVFDTQYF.

This clonotype was recorded many times. V and J are TRBV29-1 and TRBJ1-2; TRBD1 aligns across 7 bases. The V segment lost 6 bases and the J segment 7 bases; nucleotides outside the gene matches: 11. Germline-derived CDR1 and CDR2 are SQVTM and ANQGSEA. This CDR3 has 13 amino acids. The DNA for the CDR3 is TGCAGCGTGGACCCTGACAGGGTTGCTGGCTACACCTTC. As protein: CSVDPDRVAGYTF.

This clonotype was counted ten times or more. The rearrangement uses TRBV4-2 and TRBJ2-5; TRBD2 matches at 7 bases. The CDR3 spans 14 residues. The germline V gene encodes CDR1 LGHNA and CDR2 YNFKEQ. Germline trimming cut 1 base from V and 4 bases from J; bases unmatched to any gene: 3. CDR3 sequence reads: CASSQGRGRETQYF. CDR3 sequence (DNA): TGTGCCAGCAGCCAAGGGCGGGGGAGAGAGACCCAGTACTTC.

The CDR3 region has the DNA TGCGCCAGCAGCCAAGATCCGGGACAGGTCCTAGATGGCTACACCTTC. The encoded protein is CASSQDPGQVLDGYTF. The chain links TRBV4-1 to TRBJ1-2; TRBD1 agrees at 8 bases. CDR1 is MGHRA and CDR2 is YSYEKL in the germline V gene. J gave up 6 bases and V 0 bases, and 9 bases lay outside the gene matches. The CDR3 is made up of 16 amino acids.

As to this clonotype: One end of the junction varies from germline; a read error may be responsible. The chain recombines TRBV11-3 with TRBJ2-1; D might be TRBD2 (6 bases). From germline, CDR1 is SGHNT and CDR2 YENEEA. The CDR3 contains 15 residues. CDR3 sequence: CASCLGGRTNNEQFF. CDR3 nucleotide sequence: TGTGCCAGCTGCTTAGGTGGCCGGACTAACAATGAGCAGTTCTTC.

This clonotype showed up just a few times. V and J are TRBV5-1 and TRBJ2-7; no definite D call. This CDR3 is built from 15 residues. CDR1 is SGHRS, CDR2 YFSETQ, per germline. Trimming took 0 bases from V and 2 from J, leaving 12 bases between them. In DNA, the CDR3 is TGCGCCAGCAGCTTGGCCGGCCAGACGACCTACGAGCAGTACTTC. Translated: CASSLAGQTTYEQYF. Full variable domain (missing parts from reference TRBV5-1 and TRBJ2-7): KAGVTQTPRYLIKTRGQQVTLSCSPISGHRSVSWYQQTPGQGLQFLFEYFSETQRNKGNFPGRFSGRQFSNSRSEMNVSTLELGDSALYLCASSLAGQTTYEQYFGPGTRLTVT.

This clonotype has a count of ten or more. The V and J genes are TRBV10-3 and TRBJ2-5; the D is unclear. Trimming took off 4 bases at V and 4 bases at J, with 4 bases between the two ends. Germline V gives CDR1 ENHRY, CDR2 SYGVKD. CDR3 length equals 11 residues. The CDR3 is CAISAGETQYF. The CDR3 DNA reads TGTGCCATCAGTGCGGGAGAGACCCAGTACTTC.

This clonotype was seen a handful of times. The rearrangement joins TRBV4-1 to TRBJ2-6, with D possibly being TRBD1 (5 bases). The CDR3 spans 18 residues. Germline assignment: CDR1 MGHRA and CDR2 YSYEKL. Between the trimmed V and J ends, which lost 0 bases and 0 bases, there was a span of 12 bases. This CDR3 is CASSQDQGYSSGANVLTF. The CDR3 DNA follows: TGCGCCAGCAGCCAAGATCAGGGATATAGCTCTGGGGCCAACGTCCTGACTTTC.

This clonotype was found many times. The chain carries TRBV7-6 and TRBJ2-5, with a possible D match to TRBD2 (6 bases). V was trimmed by 11 bases and J by 3 bases, leaving 19 bases between them. Germline V gene sequence: CDR1 SGHVS, CDR2 FNYEAQ. The CDR3 runs to 14 residues. The CDR3 DNA is TGTGCCGCCGCCGGTGGGGGGACCGAAGAGACCCAGTACTTC. This gives the protein CAAAGGGTEETQYF.

The gene calls are TRBV5-1 and TRBJ1-1, with 10 bases matching TRBD1. The CDR3 runs to 15 residues. Germline V CDR1 and CDR2: SGHRS, YFSETQ. Germline trimming cut 0 bases from V and 5 bases from J; bases unmatched to any gene: 4. This CDR3 is CASSLGPGQGTEAFF. DNA for the CDR3: TGCGCCAGCAGCTTGGGGCCGGGACAGGGGACTGAAGCTTTCTTT. The full variable domain, with the rest looked up from reference TRBV5-1 and TRBJ1-1, is KAGVTQTPRYLIKTRGQQVTLSCSPISGHRSVSWYQQTPGQGLQFLFEYFSETQRNKGNFPGRFSGRQFSNSRSEMNVSTLELGDSALYLCASSLGPGQGTEAFFGQGTRLTVV.

This clonotype was seen ten or more times. This sequence joins TRBV12-3 or TRBV12-4 and TRBJ2-1; D is possibly TRBD1 or TRBD2 (5 bases each). Trimming removed 6 bases at V and 1 base at J, with 13 bases between. The CDR3 is 15 amino acids. The CDR3 region is CASSPRDASYNEQFF. The DNA of the CDR3 is TGTGCCAGCAGCCCTCGGGACGCGTCCTACAATGAGCAGTTCTTC.

The CDR3 region has the DNA TGTGCCAGCAGTGAAGCCCCCCGTCCCCCAGGGGCTTTCTTT. Translated, it gives CASSEAPRPPGAFF. The chain combines TRBV6-1 with TRBJ1-1; the D gene is possibly TRBD1 (5 bases). V was trimmed by 0 bases and J by 11 bases, leaving 16 bases between them. The CDR3 has 14 amino acids. CDR1 is MNHNS and CDR2 is SASEGT in the germline V gene.

The chain combines TRBV13 with TRBJ1-2; 8 bases map to TRBD1. The CDR3 extends over 13 amino acids. J gave up 6 bases and V 4 bases, and 4 bases lay outside the gene matches. Per germline, CDR1 PRHDT and CDR2 FYEKMQ (reference sequence). DNA of the CDR3: TGTGCCAGCAGCTCACAGGGGGGCCATGGCTACACCTTC. It translates to CASSSQGGHGYTF.

This clonotype was observed a few times. The chain is built from TRBV24-1 and TRBJ2-1; 7 positions match TRBD1. Germline CDR1 and CDR2: KGHDR and SFDVKD. The CDR3 is 16 amino acids. Germline trimming cut 3 bases from V and 0 bases from J; bases unmatched to any gene: 4. CDR3 in amino acids: CATSDDRDSSYNEQFF. The DNA of the CDR3 is TGTGCCACCAGTGATGACCGGGACAGCTCCTACAATGAGCAGTTCTTC.

This clonotype was seen more than once but under ten times. The V call is TRBV7-9, the J call TRBJ2-3; a possible D gene is TRBD1 (6 bases). This CDR3 region has 18 residues. The germline V gene encodes CDR1 SEHNR and CDR2 FQNEAQ (reference sequence). V lost 2 bases and J lost 1, with 19 bases in between. CDR3 residues: CASSLRGTGRAGTDTQYF. For the CDR3, the DNA is TGTGCCAGCAGCTTAAGGGGGACGGGCAGGGCCGGCACAGATACGCAGTATTTT. The variable domain in full, completed from reference TRBV7-9 and TRBJ2-3, reads DTGVSQNPRHKITKRGQNVTFRCDPISEHNRLYWYRQTLGQGPEFLTYFQNEAQLEKSRLLSDRFSAERPKGSFSTLEIQRTEQGDSAMYLCASSLRGTGRAGTDTQYFGPGTRLTVL.

The J gene is TRBJ1-1, the V gene TRBV7-9; a possible D gene is TRBD1 (6 bases). Germline loops: CDR1 SEHNR, CDR2 FQNEAQ (reference sequence). The germline V and J ends were trimmed by 2 bases and 8 bases, with 12 bases remaining between them. The CDR3 spans 13 residues. CDR3 sequence: CASSLLNRAEAFF. The CDR3 DNA reads as TGTGCCAGCAGCTTACTCAACAGGGCCGAAGCTTTCTTT.